These 29 T cell receptor beta chains share one sample of origin, sequenced in a study of T cells after yellow fever vaccination. TCRdb re-called the 5' RACE reads through MiXCR, storing one row per CDR3 protein. The sample includes 250,000 to 350,000 distinct CDR3 sequences, about 4.5% of them seen just once. The material was PBMCs, obtained 15 days after the yellow fever booster vaccination. The origin of the receptors is a man aged 18 to 29 who received the YFV17D yellow fever vaccine.

The chain employs TRBV6-6 and TRBJ2-7, with D unclear. With 8 bases removed from V and 2 bases from J, the gap between germline ends came to 10 bases. Germline V gives CDR1 MNHNY, CDR2 SVGAGI (reference sequence). The CDR3 contains 12 residues. The CDR3 nucleotides are TGTGCCAGCTCCCCAGCAGCCTACGAGCAGTACTTC. This gives the protein CASSPAAYEQYF.

Ten or more counts support this clonotype. The rearrangement joins TRBV16 to TRBJ1-6; D ambiguous. This CDR3 contains 14 residues. Trimming cost V 4 bases and J 9 bases, with 13 bases left between them. CDR1 and CDR2 from the germline V gene are KGHSY and FQNENV. The CDR3 DNA sequence: TGTGCCAGCAGCCGTCGGGTCCTGGGTTCACCCCTCCACTTT. This translates into CASSRRVLGSPLHF.

The gene calls are TRBV18 and TRBJ1-6; D is uncertain. The CDR3 runs 13 residues. Germline V gene lookup returns CDR1 KGHSH and CDR2 LQKENI. Trimming removed 1 base at V and 7 bases at J, with 5 bases between. CDR3 bases: TGTGCCAGCTCACCACGTGAGAATTCACCCCTCCACTTT. It encodes CASSPRENSPLHF.

The sample holds many counts of this clonotype. V is TRBV6-6 and J is TRBJ2-1, with 8 nucleotides matching TRBD1. Per the germline V gene, CDR1 is MNHNY and CDR2 is SVGAGI (reference sequence). The CDR3 is 15 amino acids. Unmatched junction bases numbered 9, after V lost 6 bases and J lost 5 bases. CDR3 sequence reads: CASSPDRESHNEQFF. The CDR3 DNA reads TGTGCCAGCAGCCCGGACAGGGAGTCCCACAATGAGCAGTTCTTC.

The chain employs TRBV7-2 and TRBJ2-1, with 8 bases matching TRBD2. CDR1 SGHTA and CDR2 FQGNSA come from the germline V gene. The CDR3 sequence is 15 residues long. V lost 3 bases, J lost 1 base, and 2 bases stayed unmatched. The CDR3 spells CASSFAGGSYNEQFF. In DNA, the CDR3 is TGTGCCAGCAGCTTTGCGGGGGGATCCTACAATGAGCAGTTCTTC.

This rearrangement joins TRBV7-2 to TRBJ1-2, with a possible D match to TRBD1 (5 bases). V was trimmed by 7 bases and J by 6 bases, leaving 21 bases between them. This CDR3 spans 15 amino acids. Germline-derived CDR1 and CDR2 are SGHTA and FQGNSA. Here the CDR3 reads CASILKRRDLHGYTF. CDR3 nucleotide sequence: TGTGCCAGCATCCTAAAGCGCAGGGATTTACATGGCTACACCTTC.

There are many counts of this clonotype. CDR3 in amino acids: CASIRDGRGNTIYF. The CDR3 region has the DNA TGTGCCAGCATCAGGGACGGGAGGGGAAACACCATATATTTT. The genes are TRBV6-1 and TRBJ1-3; D possibly corresponds to TRBD1 (5 bases). The germline V gene has CDR1 MNHNS and CDR2 SASEGT. V was trimmed by 7 bases and J by 4 bases, leaving 14 bases between them. This CDR3 is built from 14 residues.

The V and J genes are TRBV18 and TRBJ1-5, with D unclear. In germline, CDR1 is KGHSH, CDR2 LQKENI. With 1 base removed from V and 4 bases from J, the gap between germline ends came to 14 bases. This CDR3 region has 16 residues. As DNA, the CDR3 is TGTGCCAGCTCACCACAAGGCAGGCGGTTTAATCAGCCCCAGCATTTT. This translates into CASSPQGRRFNQPQHF. The entire variable domain, with the rest obtained from reference TRBV18 and TRBJ1-5, is as follows: NAGVMQNPRHLVRRRGQEARLRCSPMKGHSHVYWYRQLPEEGLKFMVYLQKENIIDESGMPKERFSAEFPKEGPSILRIQQVVRGDSAAYFCASSPQGRRFNQPQHFGDGTRLSIL.

This clonotype was observed at least ten times. This chain links TRBV12-3 or TRBV12-4 with TRBJ2-5; 9 bases are a match to TRBD1. CDR3 size: 12 residues. CDR3 region: CAIGTGQETQYF. The CDR3 nucleotides read TGTGCGATCGGGACAGGGCAAGAGACCCAGTACTTC.

This clonotype was observed a few times. The chain employs TRBV7-6 and TRBJ2-1, with 7 bases lining up with TRBD2. Germline CDR1 SGHVS, CDR2 FNYEAQ. With 3 bases clipped from V and 1 base from J, the junction kept 6 bases outside the gene matches. The CDR3 has 16 amino acids. CDR3: CASSLEAGISYNEQFF. The CDR3 nucleotides read TGTGCCAGCAGCTTGGAAGCGGGAATTTCCTACAATGAGCAGTTCTTC.

This sequence joins TRBV14 and TRBJ2-1; no clear D gene. The CDR3 runs to 14 residues. V lost 2 bases, J lost 10 bases, and 15 bases lay in between. Germline assignment: CDR1 SGHDN and CDR2 FVKESK. The DNA of the CDR3 is TGTGCCAGCAGCCAACTTTCGCGAGCCGACGAGCAGTTCTTC. Its translation: CASSQLSRADEQFF. Filled out from reference TRBV14 and TRBJ2-1, the complete variable domain reads EAGVTQFPSHSVIEKGQTVTLRCDPISGHDNLYWYRRVMGKEIKFLLHFVKESKQDESGMPNNRFLAERTGGTYSTLKVQPAELEDSGVYFCASSQLSRADEQFFGPGTRLTVL.

This clonotype came up many times. This rearrangement joins TRBV14 to TRBJ2-1; 9 nucleotides agree with TRBD1. The CDR3 is made up of 17 amino acids. CDR1 and CDR2 (germline): SGHDN, FVKESK. V lost 3 bases to trimming and J lost 5 bases; unmatched junction nucleotides: 11. In DNA, the CDR3 is TGTGCCAGCAGCCAGGCCTATAGGGACAGGGCCCACAATGAGCAGTTCTTC. Amino acids: CASSQAYRDRAHNEQFF. Variable domain in full (rest from reference TRBV14 and TRBJ2-1): EAGVTQFPSHSVIEKGQTVTLRCDPISGHDNLYWYRRVMGKEIKFLLHFVKESKQDESGMPNNRFLAERTGGTYSTLKVQPAELEDSGVYFCASSQAYRDRAHNEQFFGPGTRLTVL.

This clonotype was seen ten or more times. The rearrangement uses TRBV21-1 and TRBJ2-7; the D call of TRBD1 is as the table states it, not checked on the DNA. TRBV21-1 is designated a pseudogene. This CDR3 comprises 17 residues. CDR3 nucleotides: TGTGCCAGCAGCCAGCAGACAAACGGGACAGAGACCTACGAGCAGTACTTC. This encodes CASSQQTNGTETYEQYF.

This clonotype has only a few counts. CDR3 sequence reads: CASSLTGTGPPRADTQYF. The CDR3 DNA follows: TGTGCCAGCAGTTTAACCGGGACAGGGCCTCCTCGAGCAGATACGCAGTATTTT. The rearrangement uses TRBV27 and TRBJ2-3; the match to TRBD1 covers 9 bases. The junction had 13 bases not matched to a gene; V was cut back by 2 bases and J by 4 bases. Germline-derived CDR1 and CDR2 are MNHEY and SMNVEV (reference sequence). The CDR3 runs to 18 residues.

This clonotype has more than one count but fewer than ten. V and J are TRBV7-3 and TRBJ2-1; 8 bases are shared with TRBD1. The V and J ends lost 8 bases and 2 bases, in that order; junction bases with no gene match: 8. Germline assignment: CDR1 SGHTA and CDR2 FQGTGA. CDR3 size: 15 residues. Here the CDR3 DNA reads TGTGCCAGCGGGACAGCAGGGGGCACCTACAATGAGCAGTTCTTC. Translated: CASGTAGGTYNEQFF.

The chain employs TRBV12-3 or TRBV12-4 and TRBJ2-3; TRBD2 matches 12 bases. The J segment lost 4 bases and the V segment lost 6 bases, leaving 5 bases of the junction unmatched. This CDR3 is built from 15 residues. The CDR3: CASSSSGGDSDTQYF. Written as DNA, the CDR3 is TGTGCCAGCAGCTCTAGCGGGGGGGACTCAGATACGCAGTATTTT.

This clonotype has only a few counts. The genes are TRBV4-1 and TRBJ1-5; D gene ambiguous. V lost 4 bases, J lost 6 bases, and 13 bases lay in between. From germline, CDR1 is MGHRA and CDR2 YSYEKL. The CDR3 length is 14 residues. The CDR3 nucleotides are TGCGCCAGCAGCCCCCGGTCAAACAGTCAGCCCCAGCATTTT. As protein: CASSPRSNSQPQHF.

J is TRBJ2-3 and V is TRBV11-1; TRBD2 might be the D (6 bases). From germline, CDR1 is SGHAT and CDR2 FQDESV (reference sequence). Trimming took 2 bases from V and 6 from J, leaving 15 bases between them. This CDR3 has 15 amino acids. In DNA, the CDR3 is TGTGCCAGCAGCTTACCCCGGGGGACCTTGGATACGCAGTATTTT. Translation: CASSLPRGTLDTQYF.

This clonotype has just a few counts. The V and J genes are TRBV7-9 and TRBJ1-2; D remains unclear. Per germline, CDR1 SEHNR and CDR2 FQNEAQ (reference sequence). The CDR3 totals 14 residues. Trimming took off 4 bases at V and 8 bases at J, with 17 bases between the two ends. CDR3 bases: TGTGCCAGCAGCTACCCCGGACCCTCGGAGGGCTACACCTTC. Translation gives CASSYPGPSEGYTF.

This clonotype was counted ten times or more. The chain is built from TRBV19 and TRBJ1-1; D might be TRBD1 (5 bases). The V end was cut by 5 bases, the J end by 1 base, with 17 bases between. This CDR3 has 16 amino acids. CDR1 LNHDA and CDR2 SQIVND come from the germline V gene (reference sequence). The CDR3 DNA sequence: TGTGCCAGTAGTCCGGCCGGGGCACGGGCGAACACTGAAGCTTTCTTT. The encoded protein is CASSPAGARANTEAFF. Supplemented by reference TRBV19 and TRBJ1-1, the full variable domain reads DGGITQSPKYLFRKEGQNVTLSCEQNLNHDAMYWYRQDPGQGLRLIYYSQIVNDFQKGDIAEGYSVSREKKESFPLTVTSAQKNPTAFYLCASSPAGARANTEAFFGQGTRLTVV.

A note on this clonotype: Being one base from a much bigger clone, this may be a read error. The gene calls are TRBV12-3 or TRBV12-4 and TRBJ2-5; a weak D match, TRBD2 (5 bases). The CDR3 extends over 13 amino acids. The V end was cut by 1 base, the J end by 8 bases, with 11 bases between. The CDR3 reads CASSLDLGRTQYF. CDR3 DNA sequence: TGTGCCAGCAGTTTAGACCTGGGGAGAACCCAGTACTTC.

This clonotype was picked up a small number of times. This chain uses TRBV5-1 with TRBJ1-6, with TRBD1 matching over 10 bases. V shed 3 bases, J shed 0 bases, and the junction held 6 bases outside the gene matches. The CDR3 has 18 residues. Germline CDR1 and CDR2: SGHRS and YFSETQ. The CDR3 spells CASSYGTGAYSYNSPLHF. CDR3 DNA sequence: TGCGCCAGCAGCTACGGGACAGGGGCGTACTCCTATAATTCACCCCTCCACTTT.

This clonotype was recorded many times. The chain carries TRBV7-3 and TRBJ2-4, with 8 bases lining up with TRBD2. Unmatched junction bases numbered 6, after V lost 2 bases and J lost 6 bases. The CDR3 loop spans 15 amino acids. Germline loops: CDR1 SGHTA, CDR2 FQGTGA. The CDR3 reads CASSLQAGEGNIQYF. For the CDR3, the DNA is TGTGCCAGCAGCTTACAAGCGGGGGAGGGAAACATTCAGTACTTC.

This clonotype was counted many times. The chain combines TRBV7-9 with TRBJ2-3; D is unresolved. The CDR3 runs to 14 residues. V lost 3 bases and J lost 5, with 12 bases in between. Germline CDR1 reads SEHNR; CDR2 reads FQNEAQ (reference sequence). CDR3 DNA: TGTGCCAGCAGCTTTAGTGCGACGAAAGATACGCAGTATTTT. Translated: CASSFSATKDTQYF.

This clonotype showed up just a few times. The chain combines TRBV20-1 with TRBJ2-5; TRBD2 agrees at 8 bases. V was pared by 0 bases and J by 5 bases, with 8 bases of the junction left unmatched. The CDR3 runs 15 residues. CDR1 and CDR2 (germline): DFQATT, SNEGSKA (reference sequence). Written as DNA, the CDR3 is TGCAGTGCTAGAGATAGGCCGGGGGGGGTGGAGACCCAGTACTTC. Translated: CSARDRPGGVETQYF.

This clonotype has a count of ten or more. V is TRBV4-2 and J is TRBJ1-5, with a weak D call TRBD1 (5 bases). Germline V gives CDR1 LGHNA, CDR2 YNFKEQ. The V end lost 1 base, the J end lost 5 bases, and 12 bases lay between the germline ends. The CDR3 is 15 amino acids. Here the CDR3 reads CASSQAGTEDQPQHF. The CDR3 nucleotides read TGTGCCAGCAGCCAAGCCGGGACCGAGGATCAGCCCCAGCATTTT.

This clonotype was picked up a small number of times. The rearrangement joins TRBV3-1 to TRBJ2-2; 9 nucleotides agree with TRBD2. Trimming at V came to 3 bases and at J to 0 bases, leaving 5 bases not matched to a gene. This CDR3 spans 17 amino acids. Per the germline V gene, CDR1 is LGHDT and CDR2 is YNNKEL (reference sequence). The CDR3 DNA reads as TGTGCCAGCAGCCATCCTAGCGGGGAATCGAACACCGGGGAGCTGTTTTTT. The encoded protein is CASSHPSGESNTGELFF.

This clonotype has at least ten counts. The chain is built from TRBV7-9 and TRBJ1-4; TRBD1 matches 7 bases. Germline loops: CDR1 SEHNR, CDR2 FQNEAQ (reference sequence). The CDR3 has 14 amino acids. Unmatched junction bases numbered 9, after V lost 6 bases and J lost 8 bases. CDR3 in DNA: TGTGCCAGCAGGCCTAGACAGGGCCAAGAAAAACTGTTTTTT. Translated, it gives CASRPRQGQEKLFF.

V gene TRBV29-1 combines with J gene TRBJ2-5, with 7 positions matching TRBD1. With 7 bases clipped from V and 4 bases from J, the junction kept 6 bases outside the gene matches. Germline CDR1 reads SQVTM; CDR2 reads ANQGSEA. This CDR3 contains 12 residues. CDR3 protein: CSGANRGETQYF. The CDR3 coding sequence is TGCAGCGGAGCAAACAGGGGAGAGACCCAGTACTTC.